One and the same sample provided the 6 T cell receptor beta chains below, sequenced in a study of human T cells and chemical hapten exposure. MiXCR, applied by TCRdb to the 5' RACE reads, yields one record per CDR3 protein. The sample lists some 78,000 distinct CDR3 sequences; approximately 8% were seen once. Total RNA was isolated from unfractionated whole blood. The receptors were gathered from a male donor in good health.

The chain combines TRBV5-1 with TRBJ1-1, with TRBD1 as a possible D gene (6 bases). The V gene lost 2 bases and the J gene lost 5 bases, with 10 bases spanning the gap. The CDR3 is 13 amino acids. The germline V gene has CDR1 SGHRS and CDR2 YFSETQ. The CDR3 nucleotides are TGCGCCAGCAGCTTCGGGGGGCTTACTGAAGCTTTCTTT. Amino acids: CASSFGGLTEAFF.

This clonotype was observed many times. This sequence joins TRBV20-1 and TRBJ2-3; TRBD2 aligns across 15 bases. Trimming took 1 base from V and 1 from J; bases not matched to a gene: 9. Germline CDR1 and CDR2: DFQATT and SNEGSKA (reference sequence). The CDR3 length is 19 residues. The CDR3 bases are TGCAGTGCTAGAGGCCGCCCGGGACTAGCGGGGGGAGGCACAGATACGCAGTATTTT. Translated, it gives CSARGRPGLAGGGTDTQYF.

This clonotype was observed at least ten times. The chain joins TRBV25-1 to TRBJ2-7; 10 bases are shared with TRBD1. From germline, CDR1 is MGHDK and CDR2 SYGVNS. The CDR3 is made up of 13 amino acids. V lost 8 bases, J lost 0 bases, and 1 base stayed unmatched. This CDR3 reads CASRDRGSYEQYF. The CDR3 nucleotides read TGTGCCAGCCGGGACAGGGGCTCCTACGAGCAGTACTTC.

CDR3 DNA sequence: TGTGCCAGCAGCTCTCGAGCGAACACTGAAGCTTTCTTT. Protein sequence: CASSSRANTEAFF. This chain links TRBV7-8 with TRBJ1-1; D not certain. CDR1 and CDR2 from the germline V gene are SGHVS and FQNEAQ. The CDR3 loop spans 13 amino acids. V dropped 4 bases and J dropped 1 base, with 7 bases sitting between them.

This clonotype appeared a few times. The V call is TRBV30, the J call TRBJ1-1, with D unclear. The germline gives CDR1 GTSNPN, CDR2 SVGIG (reference sequence). The ends were cut back, 2 bases at V and 5 bases at J, with 12 bases in the middle. The CDR3 runs 13 residues. CDR3 region: CAWSHGLWTEAFF. CDR3 in DNA: TGTGCCTGGAGTCACGGGCTATGGACTGAAGCTTTCTTT.

The rearrangement uses TRBV5-1 and TRBJ2-3, with D maybe TRBD2 (5 bases). The CDR3 extends over 14 amino acids. Deletions cut 1 base from V and 6 bases from J, with 12 bases between. Germline V gives CDR1 SGHRS, CDR2 YFSETQ. CDR3 sequence reads: CASSLLRAGDTQYF. The CDR3 DNA is TGCGCCAGCAGCTTGCTGCGGGCCGGGGATACGCAGTATTTT.